Each of the 25 T cell receptor beta chains below was sequenced from the same sample in a study of shared clonotypes between healthy human individuals. Data came from immunoSEQ multiplex PCR; TCRdb stores just in-frame clones and leaves some out. The data show a few million clones, around 90% seen once. Material for sequencing was naive CD4+ T cells sorted from blood. Sample subset: CD45RA+ positively selected. The source is a man younger than 35 in good health.

The chain has TRBV27 and TRBJ2-3; TRBD1 agrees at 7 bases. V dropped 5 bases and J dropped 0; count of bases not matched to a gene: 8. Looked up from germline, CDR1 is MNHEY and CDR2 is SMNVEV (reference sequence). The CDR3 loop spans 16 amino acids. CDR3 sequence reads: CASSPLGTASTDTQYF. The CDR3 nucleotides read TGTGCCAGCAGTCCACTTGGGACAGCGAGCACAGATACGCAGTATTTT.

This clone was seen just once. The chain has TRBV18 and TRBJ2-3; D unclear. The CDR3 consists of 13 residues. Germline V lookup: CDR1 KGHSH, CDR2 LQKENI. V shed 8 bases and J shed 1 base, with 10 bases lying between them. The CDR3 here is CASGEWGTDTQYF. DNA for the CDR3: TGTGCCAGCGGAGAATGGGGCACAGATACGCAGTATTTT.

The chain employs TRBV30 and TRBJ2-7; 7 bases map to TRBD2. From germline, CDR1 is GTSNPN and CDR2 SVGIG (reference sequence). This CDR3 has 14 amino acids. V trimming: 5 bases; J trimming: 0 bases; junction bases outside the gene matches: 7. CDR3 region: CAWGGDGVSYEQYF. The CDR3 DNA reads TGTGCCTGGGGGGGGGACGGTGTCTCCTACGAGCAGTACTTC.

The chain combines TRBV5-5 with TRBJ2-3; D unresolved. V gave up 5 bases and J gave up 1 base, with 17 bases separating them. The CDR3 runs to 16 residues. Per the germline V gene, CDR1 is SGHKS and CDR2 is YYEKEE (reference sequence). CDR3 in DNA: TGTGCCAGCAGTCTGTCTTGGGTCGGAGGCACAGATACGCAGTATTTT. Its translation: CASSLSWVGGTDTQYF. The full variable domain, its missing parts supplied by reference TRBV5-5 and TRBJ2-3, is DAGVTQSPTHLIKTRGQQVTLRCSPISGHKSVSWYQQVLGQGPQFIFQYYEKEERGRGNFPDRFSARQFPNYSSELNVNALLLGDSALYLCASSLSWVGGTDTQYFGPGTRLTVL.

This clone was detected only a few times. This chain links TRBV9 with TRBJ2-7; D uncertain. The germline V gene has CDR1 SGDLS and CDR2 YYNGEE. CDR3 length: 14 amino acids. Trimming removed 1 base from V and 5 bases from J, with 13 bases in between. The CDR3 region has the DNA TGTGCCAGCAGCGTAACGGTCCTAGGCCACGAGCAGTACTTC. This encodes CASSVTVLGHEQYF.

The chain has TRBV7-2 and TRBJ2-1; 10 bases line up with TRBD2. CDR3 size: 16 residues. The J segment lost 5 bases and the V segment lost 1 base, leaving 5 bases of the junction unmatched. Per the germline V gene, CDR1 is SGHTA and CDR2 is FQGNSA. As DNA, the CDR3 is TGTGCCAGCAGCTTAGGGCGACTAGCGGGTAACAATGAGCAGTTCTTC. This sequence encodes CASSLGRLAGNNEQFF.

The chain recombines TRBV14 with TRBJ2-3; the match to TRBD1 covers 8 bases. Unmatched junction bases numbered 4, after V lost 4 bases and J lost 1 base. The CDR3 consists of 15 residues. CDR1 and CDR2 (germline): SGHDN, FVKESK. CDR3 in amino acids: CASSRQGAGTDTQYF. CDR3 DNA: TGTGCCAGCAGCCGTCAGGGGGCCGGCACAGATACGCAGTATTTT.

This sequence joins TRBV9 and TRBJ2-3, with 9 bases that match TRBD2. The CDR3 runs 16 residues. Germline lookup yields CDR1 SGDLS and CDR2 YYNGEE. J lost 5 bases, V lost 4 bases, and 11 bases had no gene match. CDR3 coding DNA: TGTGCCAGCAGCCACCCTAGCGGGAACGTAGGAGATACGCAGTATTTT. Translating gives CASSHPSGNVGDTQYF.

The CDR3 loop reads CASSLMPQGRGTNEKLFF. CDR3 nucleotide sequence: TGCGCCAGCAGCTTGATGCCTCAGGGGAGGGGAACTAATGAAAAACTGTTTTTT. This chain connects TRBV5-1 to TRBJ1-4; D may be TRBD1 (6 bases). CDR1 is SGHRS, CDR2 YFSETQ, per germline. V shed 1 base and J shed 1 base, with 17 bases lying between them. The CDR3 is made up of 18 amino acids.

The gene calls are TRBV7-9 and TRBJ2-7; D perhaps matches TRBD2 (7 bases). The V end was cut by 5 bases, the J end by 2 bases, with 13 bases between. The germline gives CDR1 SEHNR, CDR2 FQNEAQ (reference sequence). CDR3 length equals 14 residues. CDR3 loop: CASSREGGPYEQYF. Here the CDR3 DNA reads TGTGCCAGCAGCCGAGAGGGGGGGCCCTACGAGCAGTACTTC.

Turning to this clone: Other DNA sequences of this sample code for an identical CDR3. The V call is TRBV10-3, the J call TRBJ1-5, with a tentative D call TRBD1 (5 bases). Per germline, CDR1 ENHRY and CDR2 SYGVKD. Trimming pared 3 bases from V and 3 bases from J, leaving 6 bases between. The CDR3 totals 13 residues. The CDR3 loop reads CAISEGDNQPQHF. The CDR3 DNA follows: TGTGCCATCAGTGAAGGGGACAATCAGCCCCAGCATTTT.

The chain uses TRBV27 and TRBJ1-2, with TRBD1 matching 8 bases. Germline values: CDR1 MNHEY, CDR2 SMNVEV (reference sequence). The CDR3 loop spans 16 amino acids. V shed 3 bases, J shed 5 bases, and the junction held 11 bases outside the gene matches. The DNA for the CDR3 is TGTGCCAGCAGTTTTGCTGCAGGGGGCCAAGGATATGGCTACACCTTC. This translates into CASSFAAGGQGYGYTF.

The chain links TRBV30 to TRBJ1-5; D possibly corresponds to TRBD1 (5 bases). Trimming stripped 1 base from V and 7 bases from J, with 11 bases between. Germline assignment: CDR1 GTSNPN and CDR2 SVGIG (reference sequence). This CDR3 contains 13 residues. The CDR3 protein is CAWSAAGIQPQHF. CDR3 sequence (DNA): TGTGCCTGGAGTGCGGCAGGGATACAGCCCCAGCATTTT. The variable domain in full, completed from reference TRBV30 and TRBJ1-5, reads SQTIHQWPATLVQPVGSPLSLECTVEGTSNPNLYWYRQAAGRGLQLLFYSVGIGQISSEVPQNLSASRPQDRQFILSSKKLLLSDSGFYLCAWSAAGIQPQHFGDGTRLSIL.

This chain connects TRBV10-2 to TRBJ2-7; 9 nucleotides match TRBD1. CDR3 length: 15 amino acids. CDR1 is WSHSY, CDR2 SAAADI, per germline. The V gene end was trimmed by 7 bases and the J gene end by 3 bases; junction bases not matched to a gene: 10. CDR3 region: CASIPLDRGGYEQYF. CDR3 nucleotide sequence: TGCGCCAGCATTCCTCTAGACAGGGGGGGCTACGAGCAGTACTTC.

The chain recombines TRBV19 with TRBJ1-4; 7 nucleotides agree with TRBD1. Unmatched junction bases numbered 3, after V lost 4 bases and J lost 7 bases. Germline CDR1 LNHDA, CDR2 SQIVND (reference sequence). The CDR3 runs 13 residues. Here the CDR3 reads CASSTTGSEKLFF. CDR3 bases: TGTGCCAGTAGTACGACAGGGTCTGAAAAACTGTTTTTT.

The chain links TRBV11-2 to TRBJ1-1, with 7 bases matching TRBD1. Germline V CDR1 and CDR2: SGHAT, FQNNGV. V lost 5 bases and J lost 4; bases outside the gene matches: 13. The CDR3 totals 16 residues. CDR3 nucleotides: TGTGCCAGCAGCCGACACCACAGGGGCCCCAGCACTGAAGCTTTCTTT. Protein: CASSRHHRGPSTEAFF.

The chain couples TRBV19 to TRBJ2-7; 7 bases agree with TRBD1. The ends lost 1 base at V and 6 bases at J; junction bases unmatched: 9. This CDR3 is built from 15 residues. Germline V lookup: CDR1 LNHDA, CDR2 SQIVND (reference sequence). The CDR3 sequence: CASSIVDRERVEQYF. CDR3 coding DNA: TGTGCCAGTAGTATAGTCGACAGGGAAAGAGTCGAGCAGTACTTC.

The J gene is TRBJ1-2, the V gene TRBV30, with D uncertain. The V and J ends lost 3 bases and 3 bases respectively, with 11 bases between them. The CDR3 sequence is 13 residues long. Germline V gene sequence: CDR1 GTSNPN, CDR2 SVGIG (reference sequence). The DNA for the CDR3 is TGTGCCTGGAGCGACTTGGCTGACTATGGCTACACCTTC. Translated, it gives CAWSDLADYGYTF.

This clone occurred once. V is TRBV9 and J is TRBJ2-1, with D possibly being TRBD1 (6 bases). Trimming took off 1 base at V and 4 bases at J, with 12 bases between the two ends. Germline V CDR1 and CDR2: SGDLS, YYNGEE. The CDR3 contains 15 residues. The CDR3 coding sequence is TGTGCCAGCAGCGTATCGGGACACCTGTACAATGAGCAGTTCTTC. It yields the protein CASSVSGHLYNEQFF. The full variable domain, its missing parts supplied by reference TRBV9 and TRBJ2-1, is DSGVTQTPKHLITATGQRVTLRCSPRSGDLSVYWYQQSLDQGLQFLIQYYNGEERAKGNILERFSAQQFPDLHSELNLSSLELGDSALYFCASSVSGHLYNEQFFGPGTRLTVL.

The chain links TRBV19 to TRBJ2-3, with D perhaps matching TRBD1 (6 bases). With 1 base removed from V and 4 bases from J, the gap between germline ends came to 9 bases. Germline V CDR1 and CDR2: LNHDA, SQIVND (reference sequence). The CDR3 has 14 amino acids. The CDR3 region has the DNA TGTGCCAGTAGTATAGCCCCAGGGGCAGATACGCAGTATTTT. The encoded protein is CASSIAPGADTQYF.

The chain uses TRBV11-2 and TRBJ2-5; 9 positions agree with TRBD2. Germline trimming cut 1 base from V and 7 bases from J; bases unmatched to any gene: 7. The CDR3 runs to 15 residues. Germline CDR1 reads SGHAT; CDR2 reads FQNNGV. Here the CDR3 DNA reads TGTGCCAGCAGCTTAGTTCCTAGCGGGGTAGGGACCCAGTACTTC. Translating gives CASSLVPSGVGTQYF.

The rearrangement joins TRBV19 to TRBJ1-2; 7 nucleotides agree with TRBD1. The CDR3 is 14 residues long. After removal of 3 bases from V and 7 bases from J, the junction contained 8 bases not matched to a gene. CDR1 and CDR2 (germline): LNHDA, SQIVND (reference sequence). The CDR3 loop reads CASSIVSGGSGYTF. CDR3 sequence (DNA): TGTGCCAGTAGTATCGTATCAGGGGGTAGTGGCTACACCTTC.

The chain uses TRBV4-1 and TRBJ2-5; D not resolved. Gene TRBJ2-7 matches the end of the DNA better, so the J call may be wrong. CDR1 is MGHRA and CDR2 is YSYEKL in the germline V gene. This CDR3 has 14 residues. The CDR3 coding sequence is TGCGCCAGCAGGGCAGGCCTACTCTCCTACGAGCAGTACTTC. Translation gives CASRAGLLSYEQYF.

This clone was observed once. The chain has TRBV5-1 and TRBJ2-7; possibly TRBD1 for D (6 bases). This CDR3 contains 15 residues. The V end lost 4 bases, the J end lost 2 bases, and 16 bases lay between the germline ends. Per germline, CDR1 SGHRS and CDR2 YFSETQ. CDR3 amino acids: CASSARDIPPYEQYF. The CDR3 DNA sequence: TGCGCCAGCAGCGCCCGGGACATTCCACCCTACGAGCAGTACTTC.

This chain links TRBV5-1 with TRBJ2-5, with TRBD2 matching 14 bases. Germline trimming cut 2 bases from V and 1 base from J; bases unmatched to any gene: 1. The CDR3 loop spans 16 amino acids. Germline V gives CDR1 SGHRS, CDR2 YFSETQ. CDR3 residues: CASSFGTSGGQETQYF. Written as DNA, the CDR3 is TGCGCCAGCAGCTTCGGGACTAGCGGGGGCCAAGAGACCCAGTACTTC. Together with reference TRBV5-1 and TRBJ2-5, the CDR3 gives the full variable domain: KAGVTQTPRYLIKTRGQQVTLSCSPISGHRSVSWYQQTPGQGLQFLFEYFSETQRNKGNFPGRFSGRQFSNSRSEMNVSTLELGDSALYLCASSFGTSGGQETQYFGPGTRLLVL.